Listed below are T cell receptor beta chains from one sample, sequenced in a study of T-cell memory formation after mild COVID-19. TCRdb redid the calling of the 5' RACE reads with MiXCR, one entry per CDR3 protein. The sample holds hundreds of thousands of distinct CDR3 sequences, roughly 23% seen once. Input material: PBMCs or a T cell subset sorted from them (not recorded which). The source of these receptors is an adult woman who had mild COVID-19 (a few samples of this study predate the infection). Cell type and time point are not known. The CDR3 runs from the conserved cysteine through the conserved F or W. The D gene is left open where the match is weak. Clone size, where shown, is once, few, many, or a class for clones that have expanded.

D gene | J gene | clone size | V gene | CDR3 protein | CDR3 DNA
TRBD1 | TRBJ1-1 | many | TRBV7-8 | CASSFDVTGRAFF | TGTGCCAGCAGCTTCGATGTGACAGGGAGGGCTTTCTTT
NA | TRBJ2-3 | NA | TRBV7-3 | CASSPQWSSTDTQYF | TGTGCCAGCAGCCCTCAGTGGTCAAGCACAGATACGCAGTATTTT
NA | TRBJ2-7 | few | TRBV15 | CATSSGTSSSYEQYF | TGTGCCACCAGCTCCGGGACTTCGAGCTCCTACGAGCAGTACTTC
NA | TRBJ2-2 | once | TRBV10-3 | CARCLGIGTSRTGELFF | TGTGCCAGATGCTTGGGCATTGGGACCAGTCGCACCGGGGAGCTGTTTTTT
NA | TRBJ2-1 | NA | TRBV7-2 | CASSSRGKSSYNEQFF | TGTGCCAGCAGCTCCCGGGGGAAAAGCTCCTACAATGAGCAGTTCTTC
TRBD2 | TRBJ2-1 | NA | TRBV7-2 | CASSLDRPAGGYEQFF | TGTGCCAGCAGCTTAGATCGGCCGGCGGGGGGCTATGAGCAGTTCTTC
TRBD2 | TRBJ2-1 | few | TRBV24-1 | CATSDRGETNNEQFF | TGTGCCACCAGTGATCGGGGGGAGACAAACAATGAGCAGTTCTTC
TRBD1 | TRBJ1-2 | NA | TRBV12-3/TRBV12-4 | CASSPGQVWGYTF | TGTGCCAGCAGTCCAGGACAGGTTTGGGGCTACACCTTC
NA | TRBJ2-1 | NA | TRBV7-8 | CASSRRVSSYNEQFF | TGTGCCAGCAGCCGCCGCGTGAGCTCCTACAATGAGCAGTTCTTC
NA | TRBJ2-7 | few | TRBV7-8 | CASSPPGRSHYEQYF | TGTGCCAGCAGCCCCCCAGGGCGGAGCCACTACGAGCAGTACTTC
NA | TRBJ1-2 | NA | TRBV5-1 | CASSFNSEAGYTF | TGCGCCAGCAGCTTCAATTCGGAGGCTGGCTACACCTTC
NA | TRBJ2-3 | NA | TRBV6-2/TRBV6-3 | CASTQGGLTDTQYF | TGTGCCAGCACCCAGGGGGGGCTAACAGATACGCAGTATTTT
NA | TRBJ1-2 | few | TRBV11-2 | CASSLTDRNYGYTF | TGTGCCAGCAGCCTAACGGACAGAAACTATGGCTACACCTTC
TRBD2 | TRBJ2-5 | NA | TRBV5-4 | CASSLGLAGVVKTQYF | TGTGCCAGCAGCTTGGGACTAGCGGGAGTCGTAAAGACCCAGTACTTC
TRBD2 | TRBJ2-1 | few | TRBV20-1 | CSATTSGGRRGNEQFF | TGCAGTGCAACGACTAGCGGGGGGAGGCGGGGCAATGAGCAGTTCTTC
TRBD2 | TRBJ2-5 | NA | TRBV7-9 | CASSAPPASGYQETQYF | TGTGCCAGCAGCGCCCCCCCGGCTAGCGGGTACCAAGAGACCCAGTACTTC
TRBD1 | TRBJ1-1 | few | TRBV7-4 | CASSPRQGNILSRAAFF | TGTGCCAGCAGCCCTAGACAGGGTAATATCCTATCCCGAGCAGCTTTCTTT
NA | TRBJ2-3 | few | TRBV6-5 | CASSYSLSGATPLTDTQYF | TGTGCCAGCAGTTACTCGTTGTCGGGGGCCACGCCACTCACAGATACGCAGTATTTT
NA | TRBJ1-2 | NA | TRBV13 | CASWYRGRHYGYTF | TGTGCCAGCTGGTATAGGGGCAGACACTATGGCTACACCTTC
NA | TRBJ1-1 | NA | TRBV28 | CASSLWFSTRDTEAFF | TGTGCCAGCAGTTTATGGTTCTCGACGCGGGACACTGAAGCTTTCTTT
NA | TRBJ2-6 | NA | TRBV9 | CASSVESGGANVLTF | TGTGCCAGCAGCGTAGAGTCTGGAGGGGCCAACGTCCTGACTTTC
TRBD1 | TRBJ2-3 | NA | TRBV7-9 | CASSLRQGVTDTQYF | TGTGCCAGCAGCCTCAGACAGGGGGTCACAGATACGCAGTATTTT
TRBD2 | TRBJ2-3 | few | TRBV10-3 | CAISEIAGGPSDTQYF | TGTGCCATCAGTGAGATAGCGGGGGGGCCGTCCGATACGCAGTATTTT
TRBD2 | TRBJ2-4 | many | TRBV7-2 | CASSSRLASNIQYF | TGTGCCAGCAGCTCGCGACTAGCGAGCAACATTCAGTACTTC
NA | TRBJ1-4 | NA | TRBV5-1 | CASSSGVFGTNEKLFF | TGCGCCAGCAGCTCCGGGGTATTTGGAACTAATGAAAAACTGTTTTTT
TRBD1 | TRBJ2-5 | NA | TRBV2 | CASSPGQRTVQETQYF | TGTGCCAGCAGTCCGGGACAGAGGACCGTCCAAGAGACCCAGTACTTC